This is a list of T cell receptor beta chains from one sample in a study of T cell repertoires in cytomegalovirus infection. Antigens of these TCRs are unknown. MiXCR, run by TCRdb on the reads, gives a single entry per CDR3 protein. Of 200,000 to 250,000 distinct CDR3 sequences in the sample, 35% to 40% were seen once. The sample consisted of CD8+ T cells from cultured PBMCs, taken from culture after CMV antigen stimulation. The receptors stem from a human donor in good health (CMV status not recorded). Some clones in this sample may be carry-over from other donors' samples. Each CDR3 is given without its conserved first and last residue. Size is omitted from some rows. Given values are once, few, many or a class for expanded clones.

TRBV27	TRBJ1-2	once	ASSFGTANYGYT
TRBV7-4	TRBJ1-2	.	ASSLRGVVEGYT
TRBV7-9	TRBJ2-2	once	ASSSSTSGKTGELF
TRBV28	TRBJ2-4	.	ASSTGRLAKNMQY
TRBV19	TRBJ2-2	.	ASTLRGNTGELF
TRBV7-2	TRBJ2-1	many	ASSPLPLAVSYNEQF
TRBV7-9	TRBJ2-1	.	ASSSIMDRGPEQF
TRBV9	TRBJ2-7	few	ASSVEELAGGYYEQY
TRBV27	TRBJ1-6	few	ASSPTGGENSPLH
TRBV30	TRBJ2-5	.	AWSTRRQETQY
TRBV12-3/TRBV12-4	TRBJ2-1	.	ASSSVVSYNEQF
TRBV7-2	TRBJ1-2	few	ASITDRFPYGYT
TRBV27	TRBJ2-5	.	ASSSSPPRGPETQY
TRBV15	TRBJ2-2	.	ATSRDTMGPGELF
TRBV25-1	TRBJ1-3	.	ASSEDSGNTIY
TRBV12-3/TRBV12-4	TRBJ1-6	.	ASRRQGADNSPLH
TRBV7-9	TRBJ1-1	few	ASIDVGGAWAEAF
TRBV4-2	TRBJ2-3	few	ASSQESGTSASTDTQY
TRBV4-2	TRBJ1-1	.	ASSPQGKGGADTEAF
TRBV7-9	TRBJ2-7	few	ASSSDGYYEQY
TRBV7-3	TRBJ1-5	.	ASSLGTGARQPQH
TRBV10-3	TRBJ2-7	.	AISDRDRAYEQY
TRBV7-4	TRBJ2-5	.	ASRTSGEETQY
TRBV29-1	TRBJ2-1	.	SVEGGTYNEQF
TRBV27	TRBJ2-7	once	ASWETAYEQY
TRBV7-3	TRBJ2-5	.	ASSPFYGRGQETQY
TRBV10-3	TRBJ2-5	.	AIKSERGSQETQY
TRBV10-3	TRBJ2-6	.	ATNEPTTGANVLT
TRBV12-3/TRBV12-4	TRBJ2-7	few	ASSSRDSLSYEQY
TRBV2	TRBJ2-5	.	ASRVGLGGETQY
TRBV27	TRBJ1-6	few	ASSYGQGGSPLH
TRBV13	TRBJ2-7	few	ASSPGASSFYEQY
TRBV4-1	TRBJ1-2	few	ASSQDSRATQSYT
TRBV7-6	TRBJ2-1	few	ASSPLLRALRTDLNEQF
TRBV29-1	TRBJ2-7	.	SAGGEYEQY
TRBV6-1	TRBJ2-7	few	ASSAGQHTYEQY
TRBV3-1	TRBJ2-3	.	ASSQVVGGSDTQY
TRBV11-2	TRBJ1-6	.	ASSLEGDLH